Following are 32 T cell receptor beta chains from one sample sequenced in a study of Ad26.COV2.S vaccination and SARS-CoV-2 variants. Assay used: immunoSEQ multiplex PCR; TCRdb lists only in-frame clones, some missing. Counted here are fewer than 800,000 clones, approximately 88% occurring once; the ten biggest clones make up roughly 1.5%. The treatment was: over 15 received Ad26.COV2.S at low or high dose, single or two shots; roughly five received placebo; per-sample allocation not given. Samples came from day 63 after the first vaccine or placebo injection. Sequencing used peripheral blood, obtained in a trial of Ad26.COV2.S vaccine versus placebo. These receptors were taken from a person aged 18-65 years who received the Ad26.COV2.S COVID-19 vaccine or a placebo.

This rearrangement joins TRBV30 to TRBJ1-4; 7 bases are shared with TRBD1. The CDR3 has 14 residues. Trimming removed 5 bases from V and 5 bases from J; junction bases left unmatched: 8. Germline V gene data show CDR1 as GTSNPN and CDR2 as SVGIG (reference sequence). The CDR3, as DNA: TGTGCCTGGGAGTCGACAGGGAAGAATGAAAAACTGTTTTTT. Translation gives CAWESTGKNEKLFF.

The chain recombines TRBV18 with TRBJ2-7, with TRBD2 matching 11 bases. The length of the CDR3 is 16 residues. Germline values: CDR1 KGHSH, CDR2 LQKENI. V dropped 3 bases and J dropped 7; count of bases not matched to a gene: 11. Written as DNA, the CDR3 is TGTGCCAGCTCACCGCTGACTATAGCGGGGGGGTGGGAGCAGTACTTC. Residues: CASSPLTIAGGWEQYF.

This chain joins TRBV29-1 and TRBJ2-1; 11 positions match TRBD2. This CDR3 has 14 amino acids. CDR1 SQVTM and CDR2 ANQGSEA come from the germline V gene. With 6 bases clipped from V and 9 bases from J, the junction kept 10 bases outside the gene matches. The CDR3 protein is CSVHSGRGGGEQFF. As DNA, the CDR3 is TGCAGCGTCCATAGCGGGAGGGGGGGCGGTGAGCAGTTCTTC.

The chain is built from TRBV2 and TRBJ1-6; D possibly corresponds to TRBD1 (5 bases). Trimming cost V 8 bases and J 4 bases, with 9 bases left between them. From germline, CDR1 is SNHLY and CDR2 FYNNEI. The length of the CDR3 is 13 residues. In nucleotides, the CDR3 is TGTGCCAGCTTCAGGGATTATAATTCACCCCTCCACTTT. Amino acids: CASFRDYNSPLHF.

The chain is built from TRBV5-1 and TRBJ2-6; 8 nucleotides match TRBD1. Per germline, CDR1 SGHRS and CDR2 YFSETQ. With 0 bases clipped from V and 1 base from J, the junction kept 3 bases outside the gene matches. The CDR3 is made up of 17 amino acids. CDR3 loop: CASSLGQGMSGANVLTF. DNA of the CDR3: TGCGCCAGCAGCTTGGGACAGGGGATGTCTGGGGCCAACGTCCTGACTTTC.

This chain uses TRBV6-5 with TRBJ2-7; perhaps TRBD1 as D (6 bases). The CDR3 totals 12 residues. CDR1 is MNHEY and CDR2 is SVGAGI in the germline V gene. V gave up 7 bases and J gave up 3 bases, with 10 bases separating them. Written as DNA, the CDR3 is TGTGCCAGCACCGGGACATACTACGAGCAGTACTTC. Its protein product is CASTGTYYEQYF.

The chain uses TRBV18 and TRBJ2-1; 7 bases match TRBD2. This CDR3 is built from 17 residues. The V gene's germline CDR1 is KGHSH and CDR2 LQKENI. After removal of 1 base from V and 1 base from J, the junction contained 7 bases not matched to a gene. The CDR3 DNA follows: TGTGCCAGCTCACCACAGGCCCTAGCGGTTTCCTACAATGAGCAGTTCTTC. Its translation is CASSPQALAVSYNEQFF. Supplemented by reference TRBV18 and TRBJ2-1, the full variable domain reads NAGVMQNPRHLVRRRGQEARLRCSPMKGHSHVYWYRQLPEEGLKFMVYLQKENIIDESGMPKERFSAEFPKEGPSILRIQQVVRGDSAAYFCASSPQALAVSYNEQFFGPGTRLTVL.

Comments on this clone: At the DNA level, this CDR3 is encoded by other sequences in the same sample as well. The chain is built from TRBV6-1 and TRBJ1-5; no reliable D call. The V end was cut by 0 bases, the J end by 7 bases, with 10 bases between. The CDR3 covers 14 residues. Germline V gene lookup returns CDR1 MNHNS and CDR2 SASEGT. The CDR3 loop reads CASSEAGGGQPQHF. DNA of the CDR3: TGTGCCAGCAGTGAAGCGGGAGGAGGGCAGCCCCAGCATTTT.

The chain employs TRBV5-1 and TRBJ1-1, with D uncertain. This CDR3 is 14 amino acids long. The ends were cut back, 1 base at V and 2 bases at J, with 9 bases in the middle. Germline CDR1 SGHRS, CDR2 YFSETQ. The chain's CDR3 is CASSLRVDNTEAFF. CDR3 DNA: TGCGCCAGCAGCTTGCGGGTGGATAACACTGAAGCTTTCTTT.

The gene calls are TRBV29-1 and TRBJ2-1, with D tentatively TRBD2 (8 bases). The CDR3 consists of 13 residues. V was clipped by 8 bases and J by 8 bases, with 19 bases between them. Germline lookup yields CDR1 SQVTM and CDR2 ANQGSEA. CDR3: CSSGGNRGDEQFF. The CDR3 nucleotides are TGCAGCTCGGGAGGGAACAGGGGCGATGAGCAGTTCTTC.

The J gene is TRBJ2-1, the V gene TRBV7-2; 7 nucleotides line up with TRBD2. The germline V gene encodes CDR1 SGHTA and CDR2 FQGNSA. The CDR3 sequence is 15 residues long. The V gene end was trimmed by 6 bases and the J gene end by 6 bases; junction bases not matched to a gene: 11. The CDR3 DNA is TGTGCCAGCAGTCCTCCTAGCGGACTACGCAATGAGCAGTTCTTC. As protein: CASSPPSGLRNEQFF.

This chain links TRBV12-3 or TRBV12-4 with TRBJ1-2; D is uncertain. Trimming removed 7 bases at V and 8 bases at J, with 14 bases between. The CDR3 extends over 12 amino acids. CDR3: CASTHSPGGYTF. The CDR3 DNA follows: TGTGCCAGCACCCATAGTCCGGGGGGCTACACCTTC.

In this sample, this clone turned up once. The chain uses TRBV6-5 and TRBJ2-7, with D uncertain. The CDR3 loop spans 14 amino acids. Trimming shortened V by 7 bases and J by 2 bases, and 15 bases separated the two germline ends. CDR1 is MNHEY, CDR2 SVGAGI, per germline. The DNA of the CDR3 is TGTGCCAGCACCAGTGGTTGGAACACCTACGAGCAGTACTTC. As protein: CASTSGWNTYEQYF.

This sequence joins TRBV6-2 or TRBV6-3 and TRBJ1-5; D perhaps matches TRBD1 (6 bases). The V gene's germline CDR1 is MNHEY and CDR2 SVGEGT. The CDR3 loop spans 15 amino acids. Trimming shortened V by 5 bases and J by 4 bases, and 15 bases separated the two germline ends. The CDR3 loop is CASSLEGTLNQPQHF. In DNA, the CDR3 is TGTGCCAGCAGTCTCGAAGGGACATTAAATCAGCCCCAGCATTTT.

The CDR3 loop reads CASSSLRQGNEKLFF. For the CDR3, the DNA is TGTGCCAGCAGTTCCCTTCGGCAGGGGAACGAAAAACTGTTTTTT. The chain recombines TRBV27 with TRBJ1-4; maybe TRBD1 (6 bases). Deletions cut 4 bases from V and 8 bases from J, with 17 bases between. This CDR3 region has 15 residues. Germline V gives CDR1 MNHEY, CDR2 SMNVEV (reference sequence).

This clone showed up just once. The CDR3 loop reads CASRRTDYEQYF. DNA of the CDR3: TGTGCCAGCAGAAGGACAGACTACGAGCAGTACTTC. The V gene is TRBV5-8, the J gene TRBJ2-7, with a possible D match to TRBD1 (6 bases). Deletions cut 5 bases from V and 3 bases from J, with 9 bases between. Germline V gene sequence: CDR1 SGHTS, CDR2 YDEGEE. This CDR3 has 12 residues.

The V and J genes are TRBV7-2 and TRBJ2-2; D might be TRBD2 (5 bases). Trimming took 5 bases from V and 4 from J, leaving 8 bases between them. CDR1 SGHTA and CDR2 FQGNSA come from the germline V gene. The CDR3 is 13 amino acids. The CDR3 protein is CASSNGGTGELFF. The CDR3 bases are TGTGCCAGCAGCAATGGAGGCACCGGGGAGCTGTTTTTT. The variable domain in full, with the rest retrieved from reference TRBV7-2 and TRBJ2-2, is GAGVSQSPSNKVTEKGKDVELRCDPISGHTALYWYRQSLGQGLEFLIYFQGNSAPDKSGLPSDRFSAERTGGSVSTLTIQRTQQEDSAVYLCASSNGGTGELFFGEGSRLTVL.

This clone was observed a few times. This rearrangement joins TRBV29-1 to TRBJ1-2, with D possibly TRBD1 on 6 matching bases. This CDR3 spans 13 amino acids. Deletions cut 3 bases from V and 4 bases from J, with 12 bases between. The germline CDR1 and CDR2 sequences are SQVTM and ANQGSEA. The CDR3 DNA follows: TGCAGCGTTGATGAGGGGGGACCCTATGGCTACACCTTC. It is translated as CSVDEGGPYGYTF. The complete variable domain, with remaining parts taken from reference TRBV29-1 and TRBJ1-2, reads SAVISQKPSRDICQRGTSLTIQCQVDSQVTMMFWYRQQPGQSLTLIATANQGSEATYESGFVIDKFPISRPNLTFSTLTVSNMSPEDSSIYLCSVDEGGPYGYTFGSGTRLTVV.

The chain joins TRBV4-2 to TRBJ2-5, with D perhaps TRBD2 (5 bases). The CDR3 consists of 16 residues. The germline V and J ends were trimmed by 4 bases and 4 bases, with 19 bases remaining between them. Germline values: CDR1 LGHNA, CDR2 YNFKEQ. The CDR3 DNA reads TGTGCCAGCAGCCGAGGCGCAGAGAGGGATGCAGAGACCCAGTACTTC. Its protein is CASSRGAERDAETQYF.

In this sample, this clone turned up a few times. This CDR3 is also generated by other DNA sequences in the sample. J is TRBJ1-1 and V is TRBV18; D is unclear. The CDR3 sequence is 13 residues long. The V end lost 1 base, the J end lost 1 base, and 4 bases lay between the germline ends. Per the germline V gene, CDR1 is KGHSH and CDR2 is LQKENI. The CDR3: CASSPRGNTEAFF. CDR3 DNA: TGTGCCAGCTCACCACGTGGGAACACTGAAGCTTTCTTT.

Concerning this clone: Other DNA sequences within the sample encode an identical CDR3. This sequence joins TRBV18 and TRBJ2-3; no definite D call. V was trimmed by 3 bases and J by 3 bases, leaving 7 bases between them. The germline V gene encodes CDR1 KGHSH and CDR2 LQKENI. This CDR3 has 13 residues. The CDR3 reads CASSPSVTDTQYF. CDR3 in DNA: TGTGCCAGCTCACCCTCAGTGACAGATACGCAGTATTTT.

The chain joins TRBV30 to TRBJ1-1, with TRBD1 as a possible D gene (6 bases). Germline V gene lookup returns CDR1 GTSNPN and CDR2 SVGIG (reference sequence). The CDR3 sequence is 15 residues long. Trimming left V 0 bases short and J 2 bases short, with 13 bases between. In DNA, the CDR3 is TGTGCCTGGAGTGTGCCCACAGGGCTTAACACTGAAGCTTTCTTT. It yields the protein CAWSVPTGLNTEAFF.

This chain joins TRBV19 and TRBJ1-1, with unresolved D. Germline assignment: CDR1 LNHDA and CDR2 SQIVND (reference sequence). V lost 1 base to trimming and J lost 0 bases, with 12 bases between them. The CDR3 contains 16 residues. For the CDR3, the DNA is TGTGCCAGTAGTATAGTTAGGCAGCCCCTGAACACTGAAGCTTTCTTT. Protein: CASSIVRQPLNTEAFF.

V and J are TRBV2 and TRBJ2-7; D ambiguous. This CDR3 has 12 amino acids. CDR1 is SNHLY, CDR2 FYNNEI, per germline. Trimming left V 5 bases short and J 7 bases short, with 12 bases between. The CDR3 sequence is CASSTGLREQYF. DNA for the CDR3: TGTGCCAGCAGTACCGGCCTGAGGGAGCAGTACTTC.

Turning to this clone: The sample carries other DNA sequences with the same CDR3. J is TRBJ2-1 and V is TRBV11-3, with 8 bases that match TRBD1. The CDR3 has 14 amino acids. Trimming at V came to 5 bases and at J to 4 bases, leaving 4 bases not matched to a gene. Germline values: CDR1 SGHNT, CDR2 YENEEA. DNA of the CDR3: TGTGCCAGCAGCCCGGGGACAGGTTACAATGAGCAGTTCTTC. Translation gives CASSPGTGYNEQFF. The full variable domain, completed using reference TRBV11-3 and TRBJ2-1, is EAGVVQSPRYKIIEKKQPVAFWCNPISGHNTLYWYLQNLGQGPELLIRYENEEAVDDSQLPKDRFSAERLKGVDSTLKIQPAELGDSAVYLCASSPGTGYNEQFFGPGTRLTVL.

The chain carries TRBV30 and TRBJ1-2, with D unresolved. This CDR3 contains 14 residues. The germline CDR1 and CDR2 sequences are GTSNPN and SVGIG (reference sequence). The germline V and J ends were trimmed by 2 bases and 0 bases, with 10 bases remaining between them. DNA for the CDR3: TGTGCCTGGAGTTTCGACACTGCTAACTATGGCTACACCTTC. Its translation: CAWSFDTANYGYTF.

This chain uses TRBV2 with TRBJ1-2; 7 positions agree with TRBD1. CDR1 and CDR2 (germline): SNHLY, FYNNEI. The ends lost 0 bases at V and 8 bases at J; junction bases unmatched: 12. The CDR3 totals 16 residues. DNA of the CDR3: TGTGCCAGCAGTGAAGCGGGGACAGTCCCCCCGAACGGCTACACCTTC. Its protein is CASSEAGTVPPNGYTF. Complete variable domain (other parts from reference TRBV2 and TRBJ1-2): EPEVTQTPSHQVTQMGQEVILRCVPISNHLYFYWYRQILGQKVEFLVSFYNNEISEKSEIFDDQFSVERPDGSNFTLKIRSTKLEDSAMYFCASSEAGTVPPNGYTFGSGTRLTVV.

Comments on this clone: One junction end does not reproduce the germline sequence, and a read error may be involved. The chain has TRBV28 and TRBJ1-5; a weak D match, TRBD1 (6 bases). The CDR3 has 13 residues. CDR1 MDHEN and CDR2 SYDVKM come from the germline V gene. The CDR3 DNA reads TGTGCCTGCAGGCGGACAGGCAATCAGCCCCAGCATTTT. This gives the protein CACRRTGNQPQHF.

J is TRBJ2-6 and V is TRBV5-1; no clear D gene. The CDR3 consists of 14 residues. Per the germline V gene, CDR1 is SGHRS and CDR2 is YFSETQ. Trimming stripped 7 bases from V and 0 bases from J, with 8 bases between. CDR3 protein: CASGTGSGANVLTF. As DNA, the CDR3 is TGCGCCAGCGGCACTGGCTCTGGGGCCAACGTCCTGACTTTC. Full variable domain (rest looked up from reference TRBV5-1 and TRBJ2-6): KAGVTQTPRYLIKTRGQQVTLSCSPISGHRSVSWYQQTPGQGLQFLFEYFSETQRNKGNFPGRFSGRQFSNSRSEMNVSTLELGDSALYLCASGTGSGANVLTFGAGSRLTVL.

The chain couples TRBV6-5 to TRBJ1-2; D remains ambiguous. Germline V gives CDR1 MNHEY, CDR2 SVGAGI. This CDR3 is 13 amino acids long. V lost 6 bases, J lost 3 bases, and 11 bases lay in between. CDR3: CASRGLVDYGYTF. The CDR3 DNA is TGTGCCAGCAGAGGGCTAGTTGACTATGGCTACACCTTC.

V is TRBV5-6 and J is TRBJ2-7; either TRBD1 or TRBD2 may supply D (5 bases each). V was trimmed by 4 bases and J by 4 bases, leaving 9 bases between them. The CDR3 has 12 residues. Germline CDR1 and CDR2: SGHDT and YYEEEE. Written as DNA, the CDR3 is TGTGCCAGCAGCCAAGAGGGGTACGAGCAGTACTTC. Protein: CASSQEGYEQYF. Complete variable domain (other parts from reference TRBV5-6 and TRBJ2-7): DAGVTQSPTHLIKTRGQQVTLRCSPKSGHDTVSWYQQALGQGPQFIFQYYEEEERQRGNFPDRFSGHQFPNYSSELNVNALLLGDSALYLCASSQEGYEQYFGPGTRLTVT.

This clone has just one count. J is TRBJ2-1 and V is TRBV18; the match to TRBD2 covers 11 bases. Germline loops: CDR1 KGHSH, CDR2 LQKENI. The CDR3 extends over 17 amino acids. The V segment lost 4 bases and the J segment 3 bases; nucleotides outside the gene matches: 8. The CDR3: CASSLLPTSGGYNEQFF. Here the CDR3 DNA reads TGTGCCAGCTCACTACTGCCCACTAGCGGGGGCTACAATGAGCAGTTCTTC.